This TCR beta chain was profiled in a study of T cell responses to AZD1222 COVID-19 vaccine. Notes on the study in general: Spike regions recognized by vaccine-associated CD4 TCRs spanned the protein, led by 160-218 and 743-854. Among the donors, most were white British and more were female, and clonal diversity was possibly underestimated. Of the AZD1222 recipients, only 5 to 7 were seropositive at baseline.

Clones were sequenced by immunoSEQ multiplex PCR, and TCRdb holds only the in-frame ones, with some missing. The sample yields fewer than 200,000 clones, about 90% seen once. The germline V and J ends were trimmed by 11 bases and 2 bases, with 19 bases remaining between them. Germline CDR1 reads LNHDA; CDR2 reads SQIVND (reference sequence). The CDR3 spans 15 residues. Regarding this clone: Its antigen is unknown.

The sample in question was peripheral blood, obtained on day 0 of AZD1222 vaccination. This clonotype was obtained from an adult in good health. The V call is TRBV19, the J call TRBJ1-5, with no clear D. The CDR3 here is CASRDGKKGNQPQHF. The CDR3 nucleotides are TGTGCCTCGAGGGATGGCAAGAAGGGCAATCAGCCCCAGCATTTT.